This T cell receptor beta chain was identified in a study of PD-1 blockade in mismatch repair-deficient tumors. At the level of the study: Patients had approximately 12 mismatch repair-deficient cancer types, all previously treated and progressing.

TCRdb's table, derived via immunoSEQ multiplex PCR, lists solely in-frame clones and lacks some. The sample contains about 68,000 clones, around 73% of which appear only once. The CDR3 length is 15 residues. After removal of 5 bases from V and 0 bases from J, the junction contained 5 bases not matched to a gene. CDR1 and CDR2 from the germline V gene are ENHRY and SYGVKD. Sequenced here: peripheral blood, sampled 2 weeks after starting pembrolizumab. The gene calls are TRBV10-3 and TRBJ2-5; 8 bases agree with TRBD1. The receptor's source is an adult with mismatch repair-deficient cancer. In DNA, the CDR3 is TGTGCCATCAGTACCGGGACAGGAGACCAAGAGACCCAGTACTTC. Residues: CAISTGTGDQETQYF.